This T cell receptor (beta chain) was retrieved from a study of blood T cell repertoires in COVID-19. CDR1 is SGHRS and CDR2 is YFSETQ in the germline V gene. V lost 4 bases to trimming and J lost 3 bases, with 14 bases between them. CDR3 length: 14 residues. Only in-frame clones appear in the TCRdb table, and some are missing; sequencing was by immunoSEQ multiplex PCR. The data contain 350,000 to 450,000 clones, 75% to 90% of them singletons. Sequenced sample: peripheral blood. The TCR comes from a woman aged 18-35 years with acute or convalescent COVID-19. V is TRBV5-1 and J is TRBJ2-7, with D possibly TRBD1 on 6 matching bases. CDR3: CASSIEPRGYEQYF. CDR3 DNA: TGCGCCAGCAGCATAGAACCCAGGGGCTACGAGCAGTACTTC.